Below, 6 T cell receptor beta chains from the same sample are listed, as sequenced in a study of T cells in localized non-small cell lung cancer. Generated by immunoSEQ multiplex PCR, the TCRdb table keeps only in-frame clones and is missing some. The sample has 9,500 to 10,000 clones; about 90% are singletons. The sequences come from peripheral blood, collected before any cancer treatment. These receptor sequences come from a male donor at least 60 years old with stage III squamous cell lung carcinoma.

CDR3 sequence reads: CASSPGGRTDTQYF. CDR3 DNA sequence: TGTGCCAGCAGTCCGGGGGGCAGAACAGATACGCAGTATTTT. The genes are TRBV28 and TRBJ2-3, with D perhaps TRBD2 (7 bases). This CDR3 comprises 14 residues. Germline CDR1 MDHEN, CDR2 SYDVKM. Trimming removed 5 bases from V and 3 bases from J, with 12 bases in between. Combining the CDR3 with reference TRBV28 and TRBJ2-3 gives the whole variable domain DVKVTQSSRYLVKRTGEKVFLECVQDMDHENMFWYRQDPGLGLRLIYFSYDVKMKEKGDIPEGYSVSREKKERFSLILESASTNQTSMYLCASSPGGRTDTQYFGPGTRLTVL.

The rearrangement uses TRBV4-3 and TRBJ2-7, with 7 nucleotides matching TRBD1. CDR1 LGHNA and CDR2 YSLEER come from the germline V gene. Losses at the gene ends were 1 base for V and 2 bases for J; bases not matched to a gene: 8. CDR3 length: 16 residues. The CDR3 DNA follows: TGCGCCAGCAGCCAAGCATACCGGGACAGTCCCTACGAGCAGTACTTC. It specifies CASSQAYRDSPYEQYF.

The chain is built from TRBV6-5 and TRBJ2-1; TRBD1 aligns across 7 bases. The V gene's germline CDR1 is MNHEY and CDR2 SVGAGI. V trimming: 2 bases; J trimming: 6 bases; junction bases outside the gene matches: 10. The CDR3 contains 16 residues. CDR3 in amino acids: CASSYDRVSLSNEQFF. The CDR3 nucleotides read TGTGCCAGCAGTTACGACAGGGTGTCCCTCTCCAATGAGCAGTTCTTC.

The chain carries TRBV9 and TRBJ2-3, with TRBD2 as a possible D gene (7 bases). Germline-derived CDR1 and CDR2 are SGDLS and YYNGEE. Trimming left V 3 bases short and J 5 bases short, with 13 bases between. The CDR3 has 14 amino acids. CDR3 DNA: TGTGCCAGCAGCGCCCGGGGGGCGATAGATACGCAGTATTTT. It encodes CASSARGAIDTQYF.

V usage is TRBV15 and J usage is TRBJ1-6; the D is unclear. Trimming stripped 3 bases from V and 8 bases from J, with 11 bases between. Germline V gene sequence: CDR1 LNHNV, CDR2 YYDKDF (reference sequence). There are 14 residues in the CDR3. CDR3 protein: CATSSEGLDSPLHF. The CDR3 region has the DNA TGTGCCACCAGCAGTGAAGGCCTGGATTCACCCCTCCACTTT.

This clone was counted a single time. The CDR3 DNA sequence: TGTGCCAGCAGTGAAGCGGGACTAGGCGGGACCCAGTACTTC. Its translation: CASSEAGLGGTQYF. V and J are TRBV6-1 and TRBJ2-5, with TRBD2 matching over 8 bases. CDR3 length: 14 residues. V lost 0 bases and J lost 7; bases outside the gene matches: 4. From germline, CDR1 is MNHNS and CDR2 SASEGT.